This T cell receptor (beta chain) was observed in a study of tumor and adjacent non-tumor tissue in lung cancer. Whole-study context: Stage I to III disease affected roughly ten men and 5 women aged roughly 31 to 85. Millions of productive TCRbeta reads were obtained per sample on average. General observations from the study: In normal lung, the top 100 clones were significantly more dominant than in tumor. Significantly higher TCR diversity was found in tumor than normal lung.

RNA was extracted from bulk tissue without any cell sorting. This non-tumor lung sample came from over 3 cm beyond the tumor edge. CDR1 is SGHAT, CDR2 FQNNGV, per germline. The CDR3 contains 14 residues. Three rounds of nested PCR, following a modified ARM-PCR protocol, produced the TCRbeta library. TCRdb used MiXCR to reprocess the multiplex PCR reads, holding one entry per CDR3 protein. The sample yields approximately 79,000 distinct CDR3 sequences, around 76% seen once. Remarks on this clonotype: Its antigen is not identified. A read error may account for a junction end that differs from germline.

V gene TRBV11-2 combines with J gene TRBJ2-3, with 7 nucleotides matching TRBD1. This TCR was sampled from a man in his 70s with non-small cell lung cancer. Sequenced input: distant non-tumor lung tissue. In nucleotides, the CDR3 is TGTGCCAGCAACTCACAGGGGTTCCCAGATGCGCAGTATTTT. Its translation is CASNSQGFPDAQYF.